This TCR beta chain is drawn from a study of regulatory T cells in long-lasting Graves disease. The study, taken as a whole, reports: TRBV28, TRBJ1-2 and TRBJ2-5 emerged as the favored segments in persistent disease.

The time point was: newly diagnosed GD, antithyroid drugs for less than 3 months. Isolated PBMC RNA provided the starting material for the TCR library. On this clonotype itself: What it binds is unknown.

The germline CDR1 and CDR2 sequences are MGHRA and YSYEKL. V lost 4 bases and J lost 4; bases outside the gene matches: 10. The CDR3 has 17 amino acids. Building the TCR beta libraries relied on iRepertoire HTBI primers, and CDR3 regions underwent Arm-PCR. TCRdb reprocessed the multiplex PCR reads with MiXCR, giving one entry per CDR3 protein. The table shows about 470,000 distinct CDR3 sequences, with under 15% occurring only once. The sample was also linked to a second study, of T cells in Graves' hyperthyroidism and ophthalmopathy.

This TCR derives from a woman aged 25-40 years with Graves disease. Sequenced here: peripheral blood mononuclear cells (PBMCs), sampled at new diagnosis, from a patient treated with antithyroid drugs. The V call is TRBV4-1, the J call TRBJ2-7, with 13 bases identical to TRBD2. Written as DNA, the CDR3 is TGCGCCAGCAGCCCTCAAAGGCCGGGACTAGCGGGGTACGAGCAGTACTTC. Amino acids: CASSPQRPGLAGYEQYF.